Sequencing of this T cell receptor beta chain was carried out in a study of CD8 T cells in ankylosing spondylitis. The V gene's germline CDR1 is LGHDT and CDR2 YNNKEL (reference sequence). The V and J ends lost 5 bases and 8 bases, in that order; junction bases with no gene match: 7. The CDR3 loop spans 14 amino acids. This clonotype turned up a few times. MiXCR, applied by TCRdb to the 5' RACE reads, yields one record per CDR3 protein. The table lists roughly 170,000 distinct CDR3 sequences, 8.5% to 10% of them singletons. The chain uses TRBV3-1 and TRBJ2-1, with 9 positions matching TRBD2. Sequenced: blood, either unsorted or a sorted T cell fraction (not recorded which). This clonotype was obtained from a female donor with ankylosing spondylitis or in good health (not recorded which). This CDR3 reads CASSSSGALHEQFF. The DNA for the CDR3 is TGTGCCAGCAGCTCTAGCGGGGCTCTACATGAGCAGTTCTTC.